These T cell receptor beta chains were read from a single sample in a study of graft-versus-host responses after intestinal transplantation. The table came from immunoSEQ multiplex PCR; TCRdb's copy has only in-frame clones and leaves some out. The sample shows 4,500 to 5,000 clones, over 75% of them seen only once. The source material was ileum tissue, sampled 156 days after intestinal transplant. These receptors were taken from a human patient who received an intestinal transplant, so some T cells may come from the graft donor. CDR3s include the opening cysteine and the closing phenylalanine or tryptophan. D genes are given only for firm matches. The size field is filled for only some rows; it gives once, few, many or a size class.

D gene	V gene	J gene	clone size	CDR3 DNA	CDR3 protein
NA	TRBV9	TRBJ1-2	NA	TGTGCCAGCAGCCCCAGGAGTAAGGGGTATGGCTACACCTTC	CASSPRSKGYGYTF
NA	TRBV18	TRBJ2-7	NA	TGTGCCAGCTCACCCGGGGTGAAGTGGTACGAGCAGTACTTC	CASSPGVKWYEQYF
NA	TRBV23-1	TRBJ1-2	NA	TGCGCCAGCAGTCTGATGGGGGGGAAGGGCTACACCTTC	CASSLMGGKGYTF
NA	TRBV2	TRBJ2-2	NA	TGTGCCAGCAGTTTTAGTAGCACCGGGGAGCTGTTTTTT	CASSFSSTGELFF
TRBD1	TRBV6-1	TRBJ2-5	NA	TGTGCCAGCAGAGCAGGGACAGCTAGTCAAGAGACCCAGTACTTC	CASRAGTASQETQYF
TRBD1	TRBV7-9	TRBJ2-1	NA	TGTGCCAGCAGCTTGAACAGGGGATGGAGTGAGCAGTTCTTC	CASSLNRGWSEQFF
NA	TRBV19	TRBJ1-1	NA	TGTGCCAGTAGTATACTGGGAGGAACTGAAGCTTTCTTT	CASSILGGTEAFF
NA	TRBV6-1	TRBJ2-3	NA	TGTGCCAGCAACGACAACACAGATACGCAGTATTTT	CASNDNTDTQYF
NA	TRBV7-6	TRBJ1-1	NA	TGTGCCAGCAGCTCAAAGGGGGGCAGGGTGGCCATGAACACTGAAGCTTTCTTT	CASSSKGGRVAMNTEAFF
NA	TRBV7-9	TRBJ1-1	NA	TGTGCCAGCAGGGGGTCCAGGGTGTTAGGTACTGAAGCTTTCTTT	CASRGSRVLGTEAFF
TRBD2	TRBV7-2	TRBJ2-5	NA	TGTGCCAGCAGCCCCGCGGGGGGATTCGGAGAGACCCAGTACTTC	CASSPAGGFGETQYF
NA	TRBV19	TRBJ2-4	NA	TGTGCCAGTAGTATAGCTCTGGTTTTTAACATTCAGTACTTC	CASSIALVFNIQYF
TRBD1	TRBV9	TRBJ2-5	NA	TGTGCCAGCAGCGCCCCGACAGGGGTAGAGACCCAGTACTTC	CASSAPTGVETQYF
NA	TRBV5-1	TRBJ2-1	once	TGCGCCAGCAGCTGGGACGATAAGCAGTTCTTC	CASSWDDKQFF
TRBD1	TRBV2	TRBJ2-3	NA	TGTGCCAGCAGTCTCCGGGACAGGGTCACAGATACGCAGTATTTT	CASSLRDRVTDTQYF
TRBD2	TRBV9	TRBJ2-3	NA	TGTGCCAGCAGCGTAGGGTATGGCGGGGGGGAATCAGATACGCAGTATTTT	CASSVGYGGGESDTQYF
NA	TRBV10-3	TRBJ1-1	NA	TGTGCCATCAGTGAGTCGAGGGGGGGCGAAAAAGCTTTCTTT	CAISESRGGEKAFF
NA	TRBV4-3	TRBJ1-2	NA	TGCGCCAGCAGCCAAGACGCCATAGACAATAACTATGGCTACACCTTC	CASSQDAIDNNYGYTF
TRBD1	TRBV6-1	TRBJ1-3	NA	TGTGCCAGCAGTGATAGGGGACAGGGGCTCTCTGGAAACACCATATATTTT	CASSDRGQGLSGNTIYF
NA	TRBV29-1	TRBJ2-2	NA	TGCAGCGTTGCTCCAGACAACACCGGGGAGCTGTTTTTT	CSVAPDNTGELFF
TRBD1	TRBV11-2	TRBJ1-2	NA	TGTGCCAGCAGCTTAGCTGGGACAGGGAACTATGGCTACACCTTC	CASSLAGTGNYGYTF
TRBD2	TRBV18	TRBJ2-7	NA	TGTGCCAGCTCACCTGTTGGCGCTGTACTAGCGGGGGACGAGCAGTACTTC	CASSPVGAVLAGDEQYF
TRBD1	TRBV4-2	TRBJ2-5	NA	TGTGCCAGCAGCCAAAATTCCGGGACAGGGCCCCAAGAGACCCAGTACTTC	CASSQNSGTGPQETQYF
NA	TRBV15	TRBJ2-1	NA	TGTGCCACCAGCAGATATCCTCCCGGTGAGCAGTTCTTC	CATSRYPPGEQFF
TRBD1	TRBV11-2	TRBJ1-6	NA	TGTGCCAGCCGCCGGGACAGAGATTCACCCCTCCACTTT	CASRRDRDSPLHF
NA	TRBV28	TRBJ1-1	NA	TGTGCCAGCAGTTGGTCGAACACTGAAGCTTTCTTT	CASSWSNTEAFF
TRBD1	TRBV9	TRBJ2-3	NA	TGTGCCAGCAGCACTAGATCCGGGACAGAGGCAGATACGCAGTATTTT	CASSTRSGTEADTQYF
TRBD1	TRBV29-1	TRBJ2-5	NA	TGCAGCGTTGACAGGGGGCAAGAGACCCAGTACTTC	CSVDRGQETQYF
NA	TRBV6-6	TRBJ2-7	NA	TGTGCCAGCAGTTACTCGGCAGGGACCTACGAGCAGTACTTC	CASSYSAGTYEQYF
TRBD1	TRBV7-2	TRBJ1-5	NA	TGTGCCAGCAGCTTAGCGGGACAGGGAAATCAGCCCCAGCATTTT	CASSLAGQGNQPQHF
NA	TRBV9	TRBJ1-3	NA	TGTGCCAGCAGCGTAACCCCCCTATTAGGGGGAGTCTCTGGAAACACCATATATTTT	CASSVTPLLGGVSGNTIYF
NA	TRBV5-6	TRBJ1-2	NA	TGTGCCAGCAGCGCCAGGGTCCTACGCTATGGCTACACCTTC	CASSARVLRYGYTF
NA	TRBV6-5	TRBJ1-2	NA	TGTGCCAGCAGTTTTGGGGGGCCCTATGGCTACACCTTC	CASSFGGPYGYTF
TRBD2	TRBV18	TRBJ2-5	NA	TGTGCCAGCTCACCGGGACTAGCCCAAGAGACCCAGTACTTC	CASSPGLAQETQYF
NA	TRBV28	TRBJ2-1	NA	TGTGCCAGCAGTTTAAACGGCCCCGAGCAGTTCTTC	CASSLNGPEQFF
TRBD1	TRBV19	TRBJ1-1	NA	TGTGCCAGTAGTTCGGACAGGGTGAACACTGAAGCTTTCTTT	CASSSDRVNTEAFF
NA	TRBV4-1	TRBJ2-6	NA	TGCGCCAGCAGCCCCTTAAACCCGGGAGGGGCCAACGTCCTGACTTTC	CASSPLNPGGANVLTF
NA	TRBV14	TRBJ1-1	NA	TGTGCCAGCAGCCGGCCCGGGGTGAACACTGAAGCTTTCTTT	CASSRPGVNTEAFF
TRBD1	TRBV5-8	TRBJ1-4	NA	TGTGCCAGCAGCCCGGGACAGGGGTCTGACAGCGTCTTGGCTAATGAAAAACTGTTTTTT	CASSPGQGSDSVLANEKLFF
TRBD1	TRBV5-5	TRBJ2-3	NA	TGTGCCAGCAGCTTGTGGGGGACAGGTTCGGTAGATACGCAGTATTTT	CASSLWGTGSVDTQYF
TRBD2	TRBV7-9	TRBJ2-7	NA	TGTGCCAGCAGCTTAGTTCTAGCGGGTTCCGAGCAGTACTTC	CASSLVLAGSEQYF
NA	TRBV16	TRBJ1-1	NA	TGTGCCAGCAGCCCAAGTCCCGGGTACACTGAAGCTTTCTTT	CASSPSPGYTEAFF